Below, 5 T cell receptor beta chains from the same sample are listed, as sequenced in a study of radiotherapy plus CTLA-4 blockade in lung cancer. Sequenced by immunoSEQ multiplex PCR; TCRdb stores in-frame clones only, minus some. The table shows about 55,000 clones, with around four fifths occurring only once. Sequencing was performed on peripheral blood, taken from a patient treated with radiotherapy plus ipilimumab. The source is a human donor with non-small cell lung cancer whose response to radiotherapy plus ipilimumab could not be evaluated.

This chain uses TRBV19 with TRBJ2-6, with D hard to call. This CDR3 has 15 amino acids. Germline CDR1 and CDR2: LNHDA and SQIVND (reference sequence). V was trimmed by 0 bases and J by 2 bases, leaving 5 bases between them. This CDR3 reads CASSIDTAGANVLTF. DNA for the CDR3: TGTGCCAGTAGTATAGACACGGCTGGGGCCAACGTCCTGACTTTC.

The rearrangement uses TRBV29-1 and TRBJ2-3; 10 nucleotides line up with TRBD2. The CDR3 extends over 14 amino acids. Germline trimming cut 6 bases from V and 3 bases from J; bases unmatched to any gene: 6. CDR1 is SQVTM, CDR2 ANQGSEA, per germline. The CDR3 region is CSVRAGGITDTQYF. The CDR3 DNA follows: TGCAGCGTCCGAGCGGGGGGGATTACAGATACGCAGTATTTT.

Here the CDR3 DNA reads TGTGCCAGCAGTTATGAGACAGGGTACACCGGGGAGCTGTTTTTT. Translation gives CASSYETGYTGELFF. The rearrangement uses TRBV6-5 and TRBJ2-2, with 7 bases identical to TRBD1. CDR1 and CDR2 (germline): MNHEY, SVGAGI. There are 15 residues in the CDR3. The junction had 4 bases not matched to a gene; V was cut back by 3 bases and J by 3 bases.

The chain is built from TRBV2 and TRBJ1-1; no firm D call. There are 12 residues in the CDR3. Germline V lookup: CDR1 SNHLY, CDR2 FYNNEI. Trimming took 6 bases from V and 4 from J, leaving 9 bases between them. DNA for the CDR3: TGTGCCAGCAGCCCCTCTGTCACTGAAGCTTTCTTT. As protein: CASSPSVTEAFF.

The CDR3 bases are TGTGCCAGCAGCAGCCGGGACAGTGTACGAGGCACGAATGAGCAGTTCTTC. Protein sequence: CASSSRDSVRGTNEQFF. The V and J genes are TRBV9 and TRBJ2-1, with TRBD1 matching over 7 bases. The CDR3 covers 17 residues. J gave up 7 bases and V 4 bases, and 17 bases lay outside the gene matches. The V gene's germline CDR1 is SGDLS and CDR2 YYNGEE.